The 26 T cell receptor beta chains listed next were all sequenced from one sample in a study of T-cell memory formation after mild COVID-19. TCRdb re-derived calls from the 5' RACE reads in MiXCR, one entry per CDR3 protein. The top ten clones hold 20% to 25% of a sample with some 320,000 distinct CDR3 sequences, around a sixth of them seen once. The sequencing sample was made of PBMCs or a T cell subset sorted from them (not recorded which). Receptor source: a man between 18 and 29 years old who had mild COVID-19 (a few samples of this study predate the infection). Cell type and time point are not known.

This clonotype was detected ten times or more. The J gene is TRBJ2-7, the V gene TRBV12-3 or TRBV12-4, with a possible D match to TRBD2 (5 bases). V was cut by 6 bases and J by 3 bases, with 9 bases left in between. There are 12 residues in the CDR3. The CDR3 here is CASRGDNYEQYF. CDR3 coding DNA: TGTGCCAGCAGGGGAGACAACTACGAGCAGTACTTC.

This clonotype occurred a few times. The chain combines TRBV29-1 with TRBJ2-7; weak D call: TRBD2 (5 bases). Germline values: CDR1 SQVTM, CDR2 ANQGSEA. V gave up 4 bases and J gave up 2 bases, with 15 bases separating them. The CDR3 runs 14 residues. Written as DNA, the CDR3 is TGCAGCGTTGCAGCCGGAGGCCTTACCTACGAGCAGTACTTC. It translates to CSVAAGGLTYEQYF.

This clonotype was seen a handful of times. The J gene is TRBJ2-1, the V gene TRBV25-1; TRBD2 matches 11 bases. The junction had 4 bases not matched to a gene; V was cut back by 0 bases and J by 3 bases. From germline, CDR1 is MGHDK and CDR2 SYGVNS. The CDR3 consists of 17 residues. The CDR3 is CASSEYSGTSGYNEQFF. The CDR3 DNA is TGTGCCAGCAGTGAATATTCCGGGACTAGCGGCTACAATGAGCAGTTCTTC.

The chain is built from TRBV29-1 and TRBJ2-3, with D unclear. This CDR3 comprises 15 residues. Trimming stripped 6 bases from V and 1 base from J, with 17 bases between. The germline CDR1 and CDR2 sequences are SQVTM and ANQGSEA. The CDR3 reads CSVVPDEVRTDTQYF. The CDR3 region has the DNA TGCAGCGTAGTTCCCGATGAGGTCCGCACAGATACGCAGTATTTT.

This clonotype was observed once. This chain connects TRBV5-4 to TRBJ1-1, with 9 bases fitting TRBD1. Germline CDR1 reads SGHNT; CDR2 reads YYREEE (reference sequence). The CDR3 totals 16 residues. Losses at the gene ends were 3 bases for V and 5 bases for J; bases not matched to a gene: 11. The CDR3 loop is CASSWGTGTLGTEAFF. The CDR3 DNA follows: TGTGCCAGCAGCTGGGGGACAGGGACGTTAGGGACTGAAGCTTTCTTT.

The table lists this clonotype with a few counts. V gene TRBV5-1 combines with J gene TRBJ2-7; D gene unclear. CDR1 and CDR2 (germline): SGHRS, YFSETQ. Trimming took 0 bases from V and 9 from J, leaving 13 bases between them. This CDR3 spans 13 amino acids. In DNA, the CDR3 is TGCGCCAGCAGCTTGGACCCTTCCTCCGGGCAGTACGTC. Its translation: CASSLDPSSGQYV.

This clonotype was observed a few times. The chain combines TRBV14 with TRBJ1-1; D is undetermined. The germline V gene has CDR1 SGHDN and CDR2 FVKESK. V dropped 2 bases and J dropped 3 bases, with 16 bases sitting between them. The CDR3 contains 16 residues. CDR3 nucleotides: TGTGCCAGCAGCCAAAAGGCCAGCCCAGGCCACACTGAAGCTTTCTTT. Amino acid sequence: CASSQKASPGHTEAFF.

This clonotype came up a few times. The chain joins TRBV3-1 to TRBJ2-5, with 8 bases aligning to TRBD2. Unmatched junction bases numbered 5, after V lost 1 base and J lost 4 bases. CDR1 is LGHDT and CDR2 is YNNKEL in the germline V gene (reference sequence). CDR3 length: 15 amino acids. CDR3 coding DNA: TGTGCCAGCAGCCAAGTTCGGGAGGGGGGAGAGACCCAGTACTTC. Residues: CASSQVREGGETQYF.

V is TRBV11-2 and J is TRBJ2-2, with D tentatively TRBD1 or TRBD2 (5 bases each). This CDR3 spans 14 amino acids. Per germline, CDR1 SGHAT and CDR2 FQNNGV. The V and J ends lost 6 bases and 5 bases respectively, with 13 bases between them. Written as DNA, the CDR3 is TGTGCCAGCAGTTGGGACGGAGTTACCGGGGAGCTGTTTTTT. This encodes CASSWDGVTGELFF.

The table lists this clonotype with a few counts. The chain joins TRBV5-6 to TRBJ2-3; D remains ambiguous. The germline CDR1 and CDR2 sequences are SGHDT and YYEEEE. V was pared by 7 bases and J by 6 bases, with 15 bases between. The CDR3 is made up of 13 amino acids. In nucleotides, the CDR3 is TGTGCCAGCCGGGCGTTTTGGACGGATACGCAGTATTTT. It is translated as CASRAFWTDTQYF.

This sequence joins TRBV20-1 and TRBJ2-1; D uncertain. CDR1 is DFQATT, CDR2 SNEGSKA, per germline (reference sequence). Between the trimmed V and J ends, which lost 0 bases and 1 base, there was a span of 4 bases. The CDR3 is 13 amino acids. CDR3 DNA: TGCAGTGCTAGAGATTGGTCCTACAATGAGCAGTTCTTC. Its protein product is CSARDWSYNEQFF.

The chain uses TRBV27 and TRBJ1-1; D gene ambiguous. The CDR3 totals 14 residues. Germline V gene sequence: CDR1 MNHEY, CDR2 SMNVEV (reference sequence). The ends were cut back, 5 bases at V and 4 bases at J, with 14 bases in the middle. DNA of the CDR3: TGTGCCAGCAGTAAGGGCCCCCTAGGCACTGAAGCTTTCTTT. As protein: CASSKGPLGTEAFF.

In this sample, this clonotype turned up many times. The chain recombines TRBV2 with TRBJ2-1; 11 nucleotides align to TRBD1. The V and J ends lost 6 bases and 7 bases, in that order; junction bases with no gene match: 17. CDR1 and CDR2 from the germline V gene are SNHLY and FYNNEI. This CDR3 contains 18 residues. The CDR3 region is CASREDRGPLAGRNEQFF. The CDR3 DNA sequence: TGTGCCAGCAGAGAGGACAGGGGGCCCCTAGCGGGGAGGAATGAGCAGTTCTTC.

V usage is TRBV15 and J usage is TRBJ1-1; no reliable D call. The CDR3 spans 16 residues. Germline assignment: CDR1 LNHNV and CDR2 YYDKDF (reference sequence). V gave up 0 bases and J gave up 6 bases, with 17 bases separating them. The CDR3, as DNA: TGTGCCACCAGCAGAGATCGGGAGACCTCTTCGGCTGAAGCTTTCTTT. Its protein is CATSRDRETSSAEAFF.

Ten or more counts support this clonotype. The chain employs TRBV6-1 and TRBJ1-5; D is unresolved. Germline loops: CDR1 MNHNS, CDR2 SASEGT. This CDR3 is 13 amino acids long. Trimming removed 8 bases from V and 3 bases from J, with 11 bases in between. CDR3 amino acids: CASGVRANQPQHF. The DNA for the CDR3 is TGTGCCAGCGGGGTTAGGGCCAATCAGCCCCAGCATTTT.

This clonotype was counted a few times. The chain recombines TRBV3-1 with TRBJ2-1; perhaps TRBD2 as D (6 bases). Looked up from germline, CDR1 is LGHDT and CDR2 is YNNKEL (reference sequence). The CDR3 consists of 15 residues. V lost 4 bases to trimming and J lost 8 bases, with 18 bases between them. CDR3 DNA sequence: TGTGCCAGCAGCCCCCCTGTGCGGGGCCGCCATGAGCAGTTCTTC. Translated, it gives CASSPPVRGRHEQFF.

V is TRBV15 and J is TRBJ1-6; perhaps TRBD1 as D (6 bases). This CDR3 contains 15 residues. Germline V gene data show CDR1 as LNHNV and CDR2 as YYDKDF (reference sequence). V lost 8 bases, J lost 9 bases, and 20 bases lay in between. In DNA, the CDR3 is TGTGCCACCGCCAGTGAGGGGACAAGGAGTTCACCCCTCCACTTT. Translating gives CATASEGTRSSPLHF.

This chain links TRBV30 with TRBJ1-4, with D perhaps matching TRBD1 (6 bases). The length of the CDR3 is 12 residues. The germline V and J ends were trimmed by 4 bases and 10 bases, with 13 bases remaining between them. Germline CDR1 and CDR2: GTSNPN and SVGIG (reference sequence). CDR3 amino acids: CAWTSRGRKLFF. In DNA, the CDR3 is TGTGCCTGGACCTCGCGGGGGCGAAAACTGTTTTTT.

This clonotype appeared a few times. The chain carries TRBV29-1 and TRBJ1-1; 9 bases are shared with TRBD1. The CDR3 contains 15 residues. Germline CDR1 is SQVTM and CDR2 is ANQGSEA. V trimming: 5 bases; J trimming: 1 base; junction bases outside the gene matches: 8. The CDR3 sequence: CSVRPGTGSNTEAFF. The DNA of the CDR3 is TGCAGCGTTCGTCCCGGGACAGGGTCGAACACTGAAGCTTTCTTT.

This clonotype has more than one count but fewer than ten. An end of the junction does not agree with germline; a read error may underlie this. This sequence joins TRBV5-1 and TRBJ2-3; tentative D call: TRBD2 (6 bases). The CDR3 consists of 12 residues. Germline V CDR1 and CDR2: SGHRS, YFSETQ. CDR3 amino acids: CASSLPGDRQYF. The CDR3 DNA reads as TGCGCCAGCAGCCTTCCGGGAGATAGGCAGTATTTT.

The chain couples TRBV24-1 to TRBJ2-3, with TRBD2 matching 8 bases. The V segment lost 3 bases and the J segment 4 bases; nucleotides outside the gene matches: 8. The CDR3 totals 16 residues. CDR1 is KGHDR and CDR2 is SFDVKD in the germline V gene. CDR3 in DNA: TGTGCCACCAGTGATGCCCCGGGGGGGCCCTCAGATACGCAGTATTTT. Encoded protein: CATSDAPGGPSDTQYF.

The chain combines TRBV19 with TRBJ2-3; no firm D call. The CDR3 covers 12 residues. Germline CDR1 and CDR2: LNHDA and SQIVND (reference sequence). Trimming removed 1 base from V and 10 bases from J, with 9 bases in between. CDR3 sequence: CASSIANTAQYF. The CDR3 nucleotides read TGTGCCAGTAGTATAGCAAACACCGCGCAGTATTTT.

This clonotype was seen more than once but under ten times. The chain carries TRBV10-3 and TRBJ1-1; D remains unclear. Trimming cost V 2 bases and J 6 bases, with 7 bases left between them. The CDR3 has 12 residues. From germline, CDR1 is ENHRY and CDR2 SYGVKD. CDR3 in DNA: TGTGCCATCAGTGAGGGTGAAGCTGAAGCTTTCTTT. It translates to CAISEGEAEAFF.

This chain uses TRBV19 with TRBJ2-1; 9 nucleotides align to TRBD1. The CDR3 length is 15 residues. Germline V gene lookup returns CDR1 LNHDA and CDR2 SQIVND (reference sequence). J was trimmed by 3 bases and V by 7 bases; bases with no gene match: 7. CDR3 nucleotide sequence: TGTGCCAGTACGGGGGACAGGGATGGCTACAATGAGCAGTTCTTC. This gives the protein CASTGDRDGYNEQFF.

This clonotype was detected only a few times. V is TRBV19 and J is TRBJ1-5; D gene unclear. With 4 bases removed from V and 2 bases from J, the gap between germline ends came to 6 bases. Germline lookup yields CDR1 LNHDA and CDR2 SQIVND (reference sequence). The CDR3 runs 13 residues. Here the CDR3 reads CASSTIGNQPQHF. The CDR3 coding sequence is TGTGCCAGTAGTACAATAGGCAATCAGCCCCAGCATTTT.

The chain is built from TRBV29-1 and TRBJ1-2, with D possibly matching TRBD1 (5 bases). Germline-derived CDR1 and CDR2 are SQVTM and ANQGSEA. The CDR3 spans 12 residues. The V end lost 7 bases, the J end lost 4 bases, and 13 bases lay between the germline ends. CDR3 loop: CSATAGIYGYTF. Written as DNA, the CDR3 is TGCAGCGCCACCGCAGGGATCTATGGCTACACCTTC.